This T cell receptor (beta chain) was sequenced during a study of shared clonotypes between healthy human individuals. Across the study: The donors, a couple of women and a few men, were aged 18 to 49.

TCRdb's copy holds only in-frame clones and misses some; the assay was immunoSEQ multiplex PCR. The table has approximately 2.3 million clones, over 90% seen once; the top ten hold 0.39%. In germline, CDR1 is SEHNR, CDR2 FQNEAQ (reference sequence). The CDR3 is 13 residues long. Trimming stripped 5 bases from V and 5 bases from J, with 13 bases between. Study-wide results and caveats: As a rule, naive subsets had a larger estimated richness than memory subsets.

Turning to this clone: Its antigen is unknown.

Healthy adults negative for HIV, lacking recent acute infections or vaccinations, served as donors. The chain couples TRBV7-9 to TRBJ2-7, with D unresolved. Sequenced: naive CD4+ T cells from PBMCs. Subset specified: CD45RA+ positively selected. This receptor was identified in a man aged 18-30 years in good health. Some clones in this sample may be carry-over from other donors' samples. In DNA form, the CDR3 reads TGTGCCAGCAGCACGAATCGCGTCGACGAGCAGTACTTC. This codes for CASSTNRVDEQYF.